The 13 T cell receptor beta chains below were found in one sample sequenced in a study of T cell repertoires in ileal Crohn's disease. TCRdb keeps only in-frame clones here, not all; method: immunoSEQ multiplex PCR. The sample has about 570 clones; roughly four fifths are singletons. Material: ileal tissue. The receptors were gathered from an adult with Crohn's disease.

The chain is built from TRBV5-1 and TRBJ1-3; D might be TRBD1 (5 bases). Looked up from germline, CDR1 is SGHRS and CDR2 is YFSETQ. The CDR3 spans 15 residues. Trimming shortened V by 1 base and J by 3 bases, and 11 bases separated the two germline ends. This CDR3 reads CASSLSPGNGNTIYF. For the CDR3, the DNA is TGCGCCAGCAGCTTGTCTCCAGGGAATGGAAACACCATATATTTT.

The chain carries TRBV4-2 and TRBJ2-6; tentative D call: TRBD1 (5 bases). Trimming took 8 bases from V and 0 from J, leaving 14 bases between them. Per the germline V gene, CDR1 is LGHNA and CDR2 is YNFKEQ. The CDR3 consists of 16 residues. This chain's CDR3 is CASADGAASGANVLTF. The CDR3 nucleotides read TGTGCCAGCGCCGATGGGGCCGCCTCTGGGGCCAACGTCCTGACTTTC.

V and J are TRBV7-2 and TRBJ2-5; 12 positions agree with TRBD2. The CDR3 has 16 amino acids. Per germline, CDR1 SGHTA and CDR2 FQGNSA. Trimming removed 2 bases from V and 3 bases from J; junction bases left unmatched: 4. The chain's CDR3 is CASSLLWTSGEETQYF. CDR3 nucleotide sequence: TGTGCCAGCAGCTTACTATGGACTAGCGGGGAAGAGACCCAGTACTTC.

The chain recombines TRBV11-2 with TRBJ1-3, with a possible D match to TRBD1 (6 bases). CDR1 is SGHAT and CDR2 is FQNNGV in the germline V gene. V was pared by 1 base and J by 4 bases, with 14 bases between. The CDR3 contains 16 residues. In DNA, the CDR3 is TGTGCCAGCAGCTTAGTACAGGGAGGGTACGGAAACACCATATATTTT. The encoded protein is CASSLVQGGYGNTIYF.

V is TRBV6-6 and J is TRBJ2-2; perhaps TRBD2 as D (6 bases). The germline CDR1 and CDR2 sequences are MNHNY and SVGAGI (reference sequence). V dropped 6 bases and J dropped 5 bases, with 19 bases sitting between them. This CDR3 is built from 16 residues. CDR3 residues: CASSQSGTLGTGELFF. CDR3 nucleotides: TGTGCCAGCAGCCAATCCGGGACTTTGGGGACCGGGGAGCTGTTTTTT.

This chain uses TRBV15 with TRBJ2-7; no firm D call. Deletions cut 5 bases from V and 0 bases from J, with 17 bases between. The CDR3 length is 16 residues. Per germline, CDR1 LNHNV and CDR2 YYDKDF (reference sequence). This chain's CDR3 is CATSAHSQVTSYEQYF. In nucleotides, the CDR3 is TGTGCCACCAGCGCCCACTCTCAGGTGACCTCCTACGAGCAGTACTTC.

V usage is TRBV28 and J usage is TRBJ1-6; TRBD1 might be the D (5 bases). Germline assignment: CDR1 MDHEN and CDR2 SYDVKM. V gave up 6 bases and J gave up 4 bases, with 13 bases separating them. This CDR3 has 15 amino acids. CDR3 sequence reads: CASSLETEYNSPLHF. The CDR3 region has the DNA TGTGCCAGCAGCCTAGAGACAGAGTATAATTCACCCCTCCACTTT. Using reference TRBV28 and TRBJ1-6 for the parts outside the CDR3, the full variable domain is DVKVTQSSRYLVKRTGEKVFLECVQDMDHENMFWYRQDPGLGLRLIYFSYDVKMKEKGDIPEGYSVSREKKERFSLILESASTNQTSMYLCASSLETEYNSPLHFGNGTRLTVT.

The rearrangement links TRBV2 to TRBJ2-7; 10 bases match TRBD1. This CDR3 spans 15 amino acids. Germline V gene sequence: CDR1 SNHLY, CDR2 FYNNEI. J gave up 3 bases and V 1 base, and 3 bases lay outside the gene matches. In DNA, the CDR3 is TGTGCCAGCAGTGAAGGGACAGGGGGACACTACGAGCAGTACTTC. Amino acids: CASSEGTGGHYEQYF.

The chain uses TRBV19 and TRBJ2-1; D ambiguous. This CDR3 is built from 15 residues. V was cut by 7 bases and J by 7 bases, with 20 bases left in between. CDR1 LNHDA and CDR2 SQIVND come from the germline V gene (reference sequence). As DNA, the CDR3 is TGTGCCAGTAAGGTGCGGTCCGGAGAAACGAATGAGCAGTTCTTC. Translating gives CASKVRSGETNEQFF.

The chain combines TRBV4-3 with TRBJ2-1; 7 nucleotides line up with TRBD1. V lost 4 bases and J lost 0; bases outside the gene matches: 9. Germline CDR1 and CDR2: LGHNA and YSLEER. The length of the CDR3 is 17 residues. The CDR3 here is CASSPDLAGGSYNEQFF. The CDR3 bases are TGCGCCAGCAGCCCAGACCTTGCAGGGGGCTCCTACAATGAGCAGTTCTTC.

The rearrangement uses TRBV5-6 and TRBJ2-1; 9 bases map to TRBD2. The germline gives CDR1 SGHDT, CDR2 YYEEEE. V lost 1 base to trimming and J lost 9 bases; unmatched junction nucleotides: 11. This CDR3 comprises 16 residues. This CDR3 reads CASSLFSAGGLFEQFF. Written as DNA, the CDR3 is TGTGCCAGCAGCTTGTTTTCAGCGGGGGGTTTATTTGAGCAGTTCTTC.

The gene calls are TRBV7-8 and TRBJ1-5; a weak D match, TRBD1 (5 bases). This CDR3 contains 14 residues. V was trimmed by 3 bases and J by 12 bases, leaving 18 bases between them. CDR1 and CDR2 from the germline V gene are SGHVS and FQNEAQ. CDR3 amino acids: CASSLGGGTQNQHF. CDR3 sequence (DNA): TGTGCCAGCAGCTTGGGGGGGGGAACTCAAAACCAGCATTTT.

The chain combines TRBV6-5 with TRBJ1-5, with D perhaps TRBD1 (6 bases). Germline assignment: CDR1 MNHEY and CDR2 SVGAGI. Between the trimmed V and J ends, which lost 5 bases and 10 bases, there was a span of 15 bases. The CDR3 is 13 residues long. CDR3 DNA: TGTGCCAGCAGTAAACAGGGTGGGAACCCCCAGCATTTT. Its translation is CASSKQGGNPQHF.